The clone carrying this T cell receptor beta chain appeared once. This sample was included in a study of blood T cell repertoires in COVID-19. The wider study: Both acute and convalescent COVID-19 samples were obtained from the United States, Italy and Spain. The cDNA or gDNA used as material had been derived from T cells, B-cell-depleted T cells, or PBMCs.

In the authors' methods: The assay estimated nucleated cells by amplifying reference gene primers. This table comes from immunoSEQ multiplex PCR, and its TCRdb copy is limited to in-frame clones, with some not included. Clone size and the V and J calls come from that table; the DNA yielded D and trimming. The sample yields roughly 35,000 clones, more than 65% seen once. This CDR3 spans 15 amino acids. Trimming removed 6 bases at V and 7 bases at J, with 16 bases between. Looked up from germline, CDR1 is MNHEY and CDR2 is SVGAGI. The TCR comes from an elderly man with active or convalescent COVID-19. The sample comprised peripheral blood. The V gene is TRBV6-5, the J gene TRBJ1-6; D may be TRBD1 (5 bases). The CDR3 DNA follows: TGTGCCAGCAGATTGGCTGCCAGGGTGAATTCACCCCTCCACTTT. It codes for CASRLAARVNSPLHF.